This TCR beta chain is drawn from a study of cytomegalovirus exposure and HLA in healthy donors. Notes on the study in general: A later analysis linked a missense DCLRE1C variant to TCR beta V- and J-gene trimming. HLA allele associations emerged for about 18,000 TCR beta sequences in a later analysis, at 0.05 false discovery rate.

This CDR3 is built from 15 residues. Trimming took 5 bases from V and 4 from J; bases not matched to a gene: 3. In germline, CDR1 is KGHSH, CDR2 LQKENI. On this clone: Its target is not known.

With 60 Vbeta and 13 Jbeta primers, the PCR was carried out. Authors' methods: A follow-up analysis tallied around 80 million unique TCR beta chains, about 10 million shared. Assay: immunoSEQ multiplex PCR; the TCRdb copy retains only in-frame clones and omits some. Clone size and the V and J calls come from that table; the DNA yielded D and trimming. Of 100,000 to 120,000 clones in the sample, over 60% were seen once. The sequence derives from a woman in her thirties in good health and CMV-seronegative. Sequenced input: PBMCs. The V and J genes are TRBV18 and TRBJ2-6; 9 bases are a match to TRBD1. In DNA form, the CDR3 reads TGTGCCAGCTCAGGGACAGGGAGCGGGGCCAACGTCCTGACTTTC. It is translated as CASSGTGSGANVLTF. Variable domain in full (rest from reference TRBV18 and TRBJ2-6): NAGVMQNPRHLVRRRGQEARLRCSPMKGHSHVYWYRQLPEEGLKFMVYLQKENIIDESGMPKERFSAEFPKEGPSILRIQQVVRGDSAAYFCASSGTGSGANVLTFGAGSRLTVL.